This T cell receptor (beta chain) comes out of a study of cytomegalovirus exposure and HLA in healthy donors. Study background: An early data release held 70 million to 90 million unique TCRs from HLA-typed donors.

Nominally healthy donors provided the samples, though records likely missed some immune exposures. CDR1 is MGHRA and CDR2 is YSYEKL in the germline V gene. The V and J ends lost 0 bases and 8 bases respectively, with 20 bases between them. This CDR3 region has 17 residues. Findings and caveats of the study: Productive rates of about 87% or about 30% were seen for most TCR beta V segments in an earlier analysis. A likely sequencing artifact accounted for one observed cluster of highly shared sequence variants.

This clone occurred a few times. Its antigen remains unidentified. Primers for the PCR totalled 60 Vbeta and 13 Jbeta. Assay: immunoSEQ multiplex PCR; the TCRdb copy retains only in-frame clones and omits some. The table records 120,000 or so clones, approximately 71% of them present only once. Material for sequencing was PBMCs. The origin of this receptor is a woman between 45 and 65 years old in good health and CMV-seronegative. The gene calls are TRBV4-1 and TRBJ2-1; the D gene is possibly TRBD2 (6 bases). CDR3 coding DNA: TGCGCCAGCAGCCAAGAGGTTCCGGCGGGAAGTAGGGATGAGCAGTTCTTC. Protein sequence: CASSQEVPAGSRDEQFF.